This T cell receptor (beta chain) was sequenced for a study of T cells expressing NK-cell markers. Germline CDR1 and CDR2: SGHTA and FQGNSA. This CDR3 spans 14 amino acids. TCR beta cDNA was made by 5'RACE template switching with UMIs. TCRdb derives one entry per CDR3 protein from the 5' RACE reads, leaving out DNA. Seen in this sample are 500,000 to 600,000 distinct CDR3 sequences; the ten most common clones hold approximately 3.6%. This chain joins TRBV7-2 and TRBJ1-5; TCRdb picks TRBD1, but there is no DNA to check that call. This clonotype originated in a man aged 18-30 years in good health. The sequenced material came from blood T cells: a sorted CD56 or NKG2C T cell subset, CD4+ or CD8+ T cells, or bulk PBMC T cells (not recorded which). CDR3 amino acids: CASSRTGSNQPQHF.